The 19 T cell receptor beta chains listed next were all sequenced from one sample in a study of cytomegalovirus exposure and HLA in healthy donors. Amplification used 60 Vbeta primers and 13 Jbeta primers. Here immunoSEQ multiplex PCR was the method, and the copy in TCRdb shows in-frame clones only, minus some. This table has about 190,000 clones, around 80% appearing once. Source material: PBMCs. These receptors all come from a woman in her thirties or forties in good health and CMV-seronegative.

The J gene is TRBJ2-2, the V gene TRBV27, with a weak D call TRBD1 (5 bases). The CDR3 totals 17 residues. Per the germline V gene, CDR1 is MNHEY and CDR2 is SMNVEV (reference sequence). Trimming removed 3 bases at V and 1 base at J, with 15 bases between. CDR3: CASSLTPRQGNTGELFF. The CDR3 nucleotides are TGTGCCAGCAGTTTGACCCCTCGGCAGGGGAACACCGGGGAGCTGTTTTTT.

This chain uses TRBV7-2 with TRBJ1-1, with a tentative D call TRBD1 (6 bases). V lost 5 bases and J lost 3, with 22 bases in between. The germline CDR1 and CDR2 sequences are SGHTA and FQGNSA. The CDR3 has 17 residues. The CDR3 here is CASSPQGGAIKYTEAFF. Written as DNA, the CDR3 is TGTGCCAGCAGCCCCCAAGGGGGGGCGATAAAATACACTGAAGCTTTCTTT.

This clone was counted a few times. The V and J genes are TRBV18 and TRBJ1-3; 8 nucleotides agree with TRBD1. The CDR3 is 17 amino acids. Germline assignment: CDR1 KGHSH and CDR2 LQKENI. J lost 0 bases, V lost 3 bases, and 7 bases had no gene match. The CDR3 reads CASSPPGQGISGNTIYF. The CDR3 nucleotides are TGTGCCAGCTCACCCCCCGGACAGGGCATCTCTGGAAACACCATATATTTT.

This chain links TRBV6-5 with TRBJ1-4; TRBD1 matches at 7 bases. V shed 5 bases, J shed 8 bases, and the junction held 8 bases outside the gene matches. The CDR3 runs to 14 residues. CDR1 is MNHEY, CDR2 SVGAGI, per germline. DNA for the CDR3: TGTGCCAGCAGTCCCGACAGGGAAGGGGAAAAACTGTTTTTT. Translated, it gives CASSPDREGEKLFF.

This chain links TRBV19 with TRBJ1-2; D unresolved. Germline V lookup: CDR1 LNHDA, CDR2 SQIVND (reference sequence). V lost 7 bases to trimming and J lost 1 base, with 10 bases between them. CDR3 length equals 13 residues. The CDR3 here is CASISGVNYGYTF. DNA of the CDR3: TGTGCCAGTATCTCCGGGGTTAACTATGGCTACACCTTC.

This clone came up once. The V gene is TRBV4-2, the J gene TRBJ2-2; unclear D gene. CDR3 length: 14 amino acids. CDR1 LGHNA and CDR2 YNFKEQ come from the germline V gene. Trimming pared 8 bases from V and 6 bases from J, leaving 16 bases between. The CDR3 DNA follows: TGTGCCAGCGCTTTAGCACCACTCGCCGGGGAGCTGTTTTTT. Protein: CASALAPLAGELFF.

In DNA form, the CDR3 reads TGTGCCAGCAGTGAGAACAGGGGTTGGAATCAGCCCCAGCATTTT. It codes for CASSENRGWNQPQHF. V gene TRBV6-1 combines with J gene TRBJ1-5; 7 positions agree with TRBD1. The germline gives CDR1 MNHNS, CDR2 SASEGT. With V trimmed by 3 bases and J by 4 bases, 6 bases remained unmatched. The CDR3 extends over 15 amino acids.

The genes are TRBV29-1 and TRBJ2-5; no clear D gene. The V and J ends lost 5 bases and 5 bases respectively, with 12 bases between them. CDR1 is SQVTM, CDR2 ANQGSEA, per germline. The CDR3 runs 12 residues. Written as DNA, the CDR3 is TGCAGCGTTTTCCAGACAAGGGAGACCCAGTACTTC. It is translated as CSVFQTRETQYF.

This clone has only one observation. V and J are TRBV7-2 and TRBJ2-1; 15 nucleotides align to TRBD2. Looked up from germline, CDR1 is SGHTA and CDR2 is FQGNSA. Germline trimming cut 2 bases from V and 10 bases from J; bases unmatched to any gene: 3. This CDR3 has 15 amino acids. This CDR3 is CASSLLGLAGGEQFF. CDR3 DNA sequence: TGTGCCAGCAGCTTACTCGGACTAGCGGGAGGGGAGCAGTTCTTC.

The chain joins TRBV4-3 to TRBJ2-5, with 9 bases that match TRBD2. This CDR3 has 22 amino acids. Germline CDR1 and CDR2: LGHNA and YSLEER. With 0 bases clipped from V and 1 base from J, the junction kept 21 bases outside the gene matches. The CDR3 DNA sequence: TGCGCCAGCAGCCAAGACTGGCAAAACTTGGGAGTAGCGGGAGAGCTCCAAGAGACCCAGTACTTC. It yields the protein CASSQDWQNLGVAGELQETQYF.

The chain carries TRBV30 and TRBJ1-4; tentative D call: TRBD1 (5 bases). Germline values: CDR1 GTSNPN, CDR2 SVGIG (reference sequence). The CDR3 extends over 14 amino acids. V was pared by 0 bases and J by 10 bases, with 15 bases between. In nucleotides, the CDR3 is TGTGCCTGGAGTGTATCCCCAGGGTTGGGAAAACTGTTTTTT. This gives the protein CAWSVSPGLGKLFF.

This chain links TRBV7-2 with TRBJ2-5; D perhaps matches TRBD2 (6 bases). The CDR3 extends over 12 amino acids. The V and J ends lost 3 bases and 5 bases respectively, with 7 bases between them. Germline-derived CDR1 and CDR2 are SGHTA and FQGNSA. The CDR3 sequence: CASSFGGETQYF. CDR3 nucleotides: TGTGCCAGCAGCTTTGGGGGGGAGACCCAGTACTTC.

This clone was seen only once. The chain is built from TRBV5-6 and TRBJ2-5, with D perhaps TRBD2 (6 bases). Trimming removed 1 base from V and 4 bases from J, with 20 bases in between. The CDR3 has 17 amino acids. The germline CDR1 and CDR2 sequences are SGHDT and YYEEEE. The CDR3 loop is CASSLPVTSMIVETQYF. The CDR3 DNA is TGTGCCAGCAGCTTGCCCGTCACTAGCATGATAGTAGAGACCCAGTACTTC.

The chain recombines TRBV5-1 with TRBJ1-2; 7 positions match TRBD1. Germline CDR1 and CDR2: SGHRS and YFSETQ. V lost 1 base and J lost 3; bases outside the gene matches: 6. The CDR3 consists of 15 residues. The chain's CDR3 is CASSLTGTEHYGYTF. The CDR3 nucleotides read TGCGCCAGCAGCTTGACCGGGACAGAACACTATGGCTACACCTTC.

The V and J genes are TRBV7-2 and TRBJ2-1, with 7 bases matching TRBD2. Germline CDR1 reads SGHTA; CDR2 reads FQGNSA. The CDR3 consists of 14 residues. With 1 base clipped from V and 7 bases from J, the junction kept 4 bases outside the gene matches. Here the CDR3 reads CASSLGSSGNEQFF. CDR3 DNA: TGTGCCAGCAGCTTAGGGTCTAGCGGAAATGAGCAGTTCTTC.

The chain links TRBV5-1 to TRBJ2-5; TRBD2 might be the D (6 bases). The J call is in doubt because the DNA end fits TRBJ2-7 better. From germline, CDR1 is SGHRS and CDR2 YFSETQ. This CDR3 has 13 residues. The CDR3 spells CASSLDGSYEQYF. The CDR3, as DNA: TGCGCCAGCAGCTTGGACGGGAGTTACGAGCAGTACTTC.

The chain couples TRBV6-6 to TRBJ2-7; 8 bases align to TRBD1. Germline V lookup: CDR1 MNHNY, CDR2 SVGAGI (reference sequence). With 2 bases clipped from V and 6 bases from J, the junction kept 6 bases outside the gene matches. CDR3 size: 14 residues. CDR3 nucleotide sequence: TGTGCCAGCAGTTACACAGGGGGTTCAGGCGAGCAGTACGTC. As protein: CASSYTGGSGEQYV.

The chain recombines TRBV7-2 with TRBJ2-5, with D possibly being TRBD2 (5 bases). The germline V gene has CDR1 SGHTA and CDR2 FQGNSA. CDR3 size: 13 residues. Trimming stripped 4 bases from V and 4 bases from J, with 10 bases between. CDR3 DNA sequence: TGTGCCAGCAGCTGGACTCGGGGAGAGACCCAGTACTTC. Translation gives CASSWTRGETQYF.

The chain joins TRBV5-1 to TRBJ1-2; 7 positions agree with TRBD1. The CDR3 is 14 residues long. With 3 bases clipped from V and 2 bases from J, the junction kept 4 bases outside the gene matches. Germline-derived CDR1 and CDR2 are SGHRS and YFSETQ. The CDR3 DNA is TGCGCCAGCAGCTCCGGACAGGTGAACTATGGCTACACCTTC. It yields the protein CASSSGQVNYGYTF.